This entry lists 16 T cell receptor beta chains sequenced from one sample in a study of molecular identifiers for immune sequencing clone quantification. In TCRdb, the PCR reads were re-called with MiXCR into one record per CDR3 protein. The sample records 600,000 to 650,000 distinct CDR3 sequences, 20% being singletons. The sequenced material came from naive CD8+ T cells from blood, with Jurkat cell RNA spiked in. Subset denoted: FACS-sorted CD8+CD4-CCR7+CD45RA+ naive T cells. The receptor source for this set is a human donor in good health. Some libraries in this study had Jurkat cell RNA spiked in.

The sample holds a few counts of this clonotype. The gene calls are TRBV9 and TRBJ1-4; the D is unclear. This CDR3 is built from 17 residues. Germline CDR1 SGDLS, CDR2 YYNGEE. Trimming pared 4 bases from V and 0 bases from J, leaving 16 bases between. This CDR3 is CASSLEGPAATNEKLFF. As DNA, the CDR3 is TGTGCCAGCAGCCTGGAGGGCCCTGCCGCAACTAATGAAAAACTGTTTTTT.

A note on this clonotype: One base away lies a much larger clone, so this may be a sequencing read error. V gene TRBV6-2 or TRBV6-3 combines with J gene TRBJ2-7; no clear D gene. Per germline, CDR1 MNHEY and CDR2 SVGEGT. This CDR3 comprises 11 residues. The CDR3 coding sequence is TGTGCCAGCGGTTACGTTAACGAGCAGTACTTC. This codes for CASGYVNEQYF.

In its sample, this clonotype was seen many times. The chain links TRBV24-1 to TRBJ2-1; 7 bases are shared with TRBD2. V shed 8 bases and J 5 bases; nucleotides not matched to a gene: 5. Germline V gene lookup returns CDR1 KGHDR and CDR2 SFDVKD. This CDR3 has 13 amino acids. The CDR3 here is CATTAGVNNEQFF. DNA of the CDR3: TGTGCCACCACGGCGGGAGTAAACAATGAGCAGTTCTTC.

This clonotype was picked up many times. The V call is TRBV7-9, the J call TRBJ2-3; 7 nucleotides agree with TRBD1. V was pared by 3 bases and J by 3 bases, with 9 bases of the junction left unmatched. The germline V gene has CDR1 SEHNR and CDR2 FQNEAQ (reference sequence). The CDR3 has 16 amino acids. The CDR3 reads CASSFTAGGLTDTQYF. The CDR3 DNA sequence: TGTGCCAGCAGCTTTACTGCAGGGGGTTTAACAGATACGCAGTATTTT. Looking up the rest from reference TRBV7-9 and TRBJ2-3 gives the full variable domain: DTGVSQNPRHKITKRGQNVTFRCDPISEHNRLYWYRQTLGQGPEFLTYFQNEAQLEKSRLLSDRFSAERPKGSFSTLEIQRTEQGDSAMYLCASSFTAGGLTDTQYFGPGTRLTVL.

This clonotype was counted between two and nine times. The V and J genes are TRBV19 and TRBJ2-7, with a possible D match to TRBD2 (5 bases). Germline assignment: CDR1 LNHDA and CDR2 SQIVND (reference sequence). CDR3 length: 15 amino acids. Trimming pared 4 bases from V and 0 bases from J, leaving 13 bases between. The CDR3 protein is CASSTPGSSSYEQYF. In nucleotides, the CDR3 is TGTGCCAGTAGTACCCCGGGATCGAGCTCCTACGAGCAGTACTTC. Full variable domain (outside the CDR3, taken from reference TRBV19 and TRBJ2-7): DGGITQSPKYLFRKEGQNVTLSCEQNLNHDAMYWYRQDPGQGLRLIYYSQIVNDFQKGDIAEGYSVSREKKESFPLTVTSAQKNPTAFYLCASSTPGSSSYEQYFGPGTRLTVT.

This clonotype occurred many times. This chain joins TRBV27 and TRBJ1-5; 8 bases agree with TRBD1. CDR3 length: 15 amino acids. Germline CDR1 and CDR2: MNHEY and SMNVEV (reference sequence). V shed 5 bases, J shed 4 bases, and the junction held 7 bases outside the gene matches. CDR3 DNA sequence: TGTGCCAGCAGTAGAAGACAGGGGTCGAATCAGCCCCAGCATTTT. Amino acid sequence: CASSRRQGSNQPQHF.

This chain connects TRBV2 to TRBJ2-1; 7 bases are a match to TRBD1. Trimming at V came to 7 bases and at J to 4 bases, leaving 1 base not matched to a gene. The CDR3 covers 12 residues. From germline, CDR1 is SNHLY and CDR2 FYNNEI. CDR3 amino acids: CASKGAYNEQFF. The CDR3 nucleotides read TGTGCCAGCAAGGGGGCTTACAATGAGCAGTTCTTC.

This clonotype was seen repeatedly, ten times or more. This chain uses TRBV6-2 or TRBV6-3 with TRBJ2-3, with 7 bases that match TRBD2. Unmatched junction bases numbered 10, after V lost 0 bases and J lost 1 base. CDR3 length: 18 amino acids. Per the germline V gene, CDR1 is MNHEY and CDR2 is SVGEGT. This chain's CDR3 is CASSYSTRAGIGTDTQYF. CDR3 DNA sequence: TGTGCCAGCAGTTACTCTACTAGAGCGGGAATTGGCACAGATACGCAGTATTTT.

This clonotype was counted between two and nine times. The chain uses TRBV3-1 and TRBJ2-7; 9 bases match TRBD1. CDR3 length: 15 amino acids. Germline-derived CDR1 and CDR2 are LGHDT and YNNKEL (reference sequence). V gave up 4 bases and J gave up 6 bases; unmatched junction bases: 10. The CDR3 region has the DNA TGTGCCAGCAGCCCCCGGACAGGGGTGTCTATCGAGCAGTACTTC. Residues: CASSPRTGVSIEQYF.

Note on this clonotype: At one boundary the junction diverges from the germline segment, which might be a read error. The chain combines TRBV3-1 with TRBJ2-1; TRBD2 agrees at 7 bases. Germline CDR1 reads LGHDT; CDR2 reads YNNKEL (reference sequence). The CDR3 length is 19 residues. The CDR3 loop is CASSQDLASGAFSYDEQFF. CDR3 DNA: TGTGCCAGCAGCCAAGATTTGGCTAGCGGCGCCTTTTCCTACGATGAGCAGTTCTTC.

This clonotype has a count of ten or more. The chain recombines TRBV6-1 with TRBJ2-7, with D unresolved. V was trimmed by 6 bases and J by 5 bases, leaving 11 bases between them. Germline V gene lookup returns CDR1 MNHNS and CDR2 SASEGT. This CDR3 spans 12 amino acids. CDR3 in DNA: TGTGCCAGCAGACCAGGTCTCCACGAGCAGTACTTC. It encodes CASRPGLHEQYF.

The table lists this clonotype with many counts. This chain connects TRBV19 to TRBJ2-3; D may be TRBD2 (6 bases). Germline CDR1 reads LNHDA; CDR2 reads SQIVND (reference sequence). The length of the CDR3 is 19 residues. V lost 3 bases and J lost 2, with 24 bases in between. DNA of the CDR3: TGTGCCAGTAGTATCCGGGAGACTGAGCTAGCGACGTTCACAGATACGCAGTATTTT. Its translation is CASSIRETELATFTDTQYF.

This clonotype came up many times. V is TRBV7-9 and J is TRBJ1-3; the match to TRBD1 covers 8 bases. CDR1 is SEHNR, CDR2 FQNEAQ, per germline (reference sequence). This CDR3 has 13 residues. V shed 2 bases, J shed 9 bases, and the junction held 3 bases outside the gene matches. DNA for the CDR3: TGTGCCAGCAGCTTACCCGACAGGGGCACCATATATTTT. It codes for CASSLPDRGTIYF.

This clonotype was seen at least ten times. Here the CDR3 reads CASSAQTGLAGGVEQYF. In DNA form, the CDR3 reads TGTGCCAGCAGCGCCCAAACGGGACTAGCGGGGGGTGTCGAGCAGTACTTC. The V call is TRBV7-8, the J call TRBJ2-7, with 15 nucleotides matching TRBD2. V was clipped by 5 bases and J by 6 bases; unmatched bases: 11. Germline lookup yields CDR1 SGHVS and CDR2 FQNEAQ. CDR3 length: 17 residues.

This clonotype turned up a few times. The CDR3 spells CASCSGPTNTEAFF. For the CDR3, the DNA is TGTGCCAGCTGTTCCGGCCCAACGAACACTGAAGCTTTCTTT. The chain links TRBV27 to TRBJ1-1; no reliable D call. V was cut by 8 bases and J by 1 base, with 14 bases left in between. There are 14 residues in the CDR3. CDR1 and CDR2 (germline): MNHEY, SMNVEV (reference sequence).

This clonotype was observed a handful of times. The rearrangement joins TRBV13 to TRBJ2-1; 8 positions match TRBD2. The CDR3 spans 16 residues. Germline lookup yields CDR1 PRHDT and CDR2 FYEKMQ (reference sequence). With 4 bases clipped from V and 3 bases from J, the junction kept 8 bases outside the gene matches. The DNA of the CDR3 is TGTGCCAGCAGCTCATTAGCGGGAACCCTCTACAATGAGCAGTTCTTC. It encodes CASSSLAGTLYNEQFF.